These 21 T cell receptor beta chains were sequenced from one sample in a study of immune evolution from preneoplasia to lung adenocarcinoma (dated by TCRdb to the early 2020s). Library preparation was by the immunoSEQ multiplex PCR assay. TCRdb retrieved this table from immuneACCESS and kept in-frame rearrangements only. Not all clones are present; in checked studies, unresolved V genes account for under half, and no reason is known for the remainder. The sample records a few thousand clones, 50% of which are singletons. Around 7% of the sample comes from the top ten. Sequencing was carried out using FFPE normal lung tissue adjacent to the tumor. The source of these receptors is a person aged 50 to 59 with lung adenocarcinoma.

The CDR3 loop is CASSQGRNQPQHF. CDR3 coding DNA: TGTGCCAGCAGTCAGGGGCGGAATCAGCCCCAGCATTTT. This chain uses TRBV6-4 with TRBJ1-5; the D gene is possibly TRBD1 (6 bases). CDR1 and CDR2 (germline): MRHNA, SNTAGT. The CDR3 runs to 13 residues. Between the trimmed V and J ends, which lost 5 bases and 4 bases, there was a span of 9 bases.

This clone was observed a handful of times. CDR3 sequence reads: CASSRQGTNTEAFF. The DNA of the CDR3 is TGTGCCAGCAGCCGACAGGGGACGAACACTGAAGCTTTCTTT. V usage is TRBV5-8 and J usage is TRBJ1-1; 8 bases match TRBD1. J was trimmed by 1 base and V by 4 bases; bases with no gene match: 3. From germline, CDR1 is SGHTS and CDR2 YDEGEE. The CDR3 runs to 14 residues.

Judged by abundance, this clone is large. The chain joins TRBV6-6 to TRBJ1-1, with 11 bases fitting TRBD1. CDR1 and CDR2 from the germline V gene are MNHNY and SVGAGI (reference sequence). V gave up 6 bases and J gave up 5 bases; unmatched junction bases: 2. The CDR3 extends over 13 amino acids. The CDR3 DNA is TGTGCCAGCAGCCGGGACAGGGGGACTGAAGCTTTCTTT. Protein: CASSRDRGTEAFF.

This clone has only a few counts. V usage is TRBV28 and J usage is TRBJ1-2; 7 nucleotides align to TRBD1. The junction had 1 base not matched to a gene; V was cut back by 5 bases and J by 4 bases. The CDR3 has 12 residues. CDR1 is MDHEN and CDR2 is SYDVKM in the germline V gene. The CDR3 here is CASSGTAYGYTF. For the CDR3, the DNA is TGTGCCAGCAGTGGGACAGCCTATGGCTACACCTTC.

This sequence joins TRBV28 and TRBJ2-7; no clear D. Germline CDR1 is MDHEN and CDR2 is SYDVKM. The CDR3 loop spans 14 amino acids. Trimming took off 5 bases at V and 2 bases at J, with 13 bases between the two ends. CDR3 region: CASSVSHLAYEQYF. The CDR3 region has the DNA TGTGCCAGCAGTGTATCGCACCTCGCCTACGAGCAGTACTTC. Full variable domain (rest looked up from reference TRBV28 and TRBJ2-7): DVKVTQSSRYLVKRTGEKVFLECVQDMDHENMFWYRQDPGLGLRLIYFSYDVKMKEKGDIPEGYSVSREKKERFSLILESASTNQTSMYLCASSVSHLAYEQYFGPGTRLTVT.

The sample holds a few counts of this clone. V usage is TRBV5-1 and J usage is TRBJ2-3; 8 bases match TRBD1. CDR1 is SGHRS and CDR2 is YFSETQ in the germline V gene. The CDR3 sequence is 14 residues long. Trimming took 2 bases from V and 3 from J; bases not matched to a gene: 2. As DNA, the CDR3 is TGCGCCAGCAGCTTCGGACAGGGAACAGATACGCAGTATTTT. Translating it yields CASSFGQGTDTQYF.

The chain carries TRBV28 and TRBJ1-2, with a weak D call TRBD1 (5 bases). The CDR3 is made up of 15 amino acids. CDR1 MDHEN and CDR2 SYDVKM come from the germline V gene. Deletions cut 2 bases from V and 7 bases from J, with 17 bases between. CDR3 in DNA: TGTGCCAGCAGTTTAGGGGCGGTGCCCTTTGGTGGCTACACCTTC. This gives the protein CASSLGAVPFGGYTF.

This clone was detected a few times. The chain employs TRBV5-4 and TRBJ1-2; D might be TRBD1 (6 bases). This CDR3 spans 13 amino acids. Germline loops: CDR1 SGHNT, CDR2 YYREEE (reference sequence). With 4 bases removed from V and 2 bases from J, the gap between germline ends came to 9 bases. This chain's CDR3 is CASSAQGNYGYTF. As DNA, the CDR3 is TGTGCCAGCAGCGCACAGGGAAACTATGGCTACACCTTC. Using reference TRBV5-4 and TRBJ1-2 for the parts outside the CDR3, the full variable domain is ETGVTQSPTHLIKTRGQQVTLRCSSQSGHNTVSWYQQALGQGPQFIFQYYREEENGRGNFPPRFSGLQFPNYSSELNVNALELDDSALYLCASSAQGNYGYTFGSGTRLTVV.

The chain couples TRBV1 to TRBJ2-7; the table's D call, TRBD2, was not checked against the DNA. TRBV1 is an annotated pseudogene. The CDR3 covers 15 residues. CDR3 nucleotides: TGCACCAGCAGCCAAGTAGCGGGAGACCCCTACGAGCAGTACTTC. This translates into CTSSQVAGDPYEQYF.

The chain is built from TRBV12-5 and TRBJ1-1; D not certain. The CDR3 is 14 amino acids. Trimming removed 2 bases at V and 5 bases at J, with 12 bases between. CDR1 and CDR2 (germline): LGHNT, FRNRAP. CDR3 bases: TGTGCTAGTGGTTTGACATTTGATGGAACTGAAGCTTTCTTT. Protein: CASGLTFDGTEAFF.

The gene calls are TRBV6-5 and TRBJ1-2; 8 bases are shared with TRBD1. The CDR3 runs to 13 residues. The germline CDR1 and CDR2 sequences are MNHEY and SVGAGI. With 5 bases clipped from V and 4 bases from J, the junction kept 3 bases outside the gene matches. CDR3 region: CASSLTGGYGYTF. The CDR3, as DNA: TGTGCCAGCAGTCTAACAGGGGGCTATGGCTACACCTTC.

This clone has just one count. The chain carries TRBV28 and TRBJ1-2, with D uncertain. CDR1 and CDR2 from the germline V gene are MDHEN and SYDVKM. The CDR3 totals 14 residues. V lost 7 bases and J lost 4, with 16 bases in between. CDR3 region: CASKRSGIAYGYTF. The CDR3 DNA sequence: TGTGCCAGCAAACGTTCGGGGATTGCCTATGGCTACACCTTC.

This sequence joins TRBV27 and TRBJ1-5; D perhaps matches TRBD1 (6 bases). The CDR3 extends over 15 amino acids. V was cut by 5 bases and J by 1 base, with 12 bases left in between. Germline CDR1 reads MNHEY; CDR2 reads SMNVEV (reference sequence). CDR3 sequence (DNA): TGTGCCAGCAGTCCCACGGGACAAAGCAATCAGCCCCAGCATTTT. Its translation: CASSPTGQSNQPQHF.

The table lists this clone with a few counts. This chain uses TRBV10-3 with TRBJ2-2; D possibly uses TRBD1 or TRBD2 (5 bases each). Looked up from germline, CDR1 is ENHRY and CDR2 is SYGVKD. Trimming stripped 5 bases from V and 5 bases from J, with 12 bases between. CDR3 length: 14 residues. CDR3 sequence reads: CAISKPGGTGELFF. In nucleotides, the CDR3 is TGTGCCATCAGTAAACCTGGGGGAACCGGGGAGCTGTTTTTT.

This clone was seen a single time. The gene calls are TRBV18 and TRBJ1-5; no clear D. From germline, CDR1 is KGHSH and CDR2 LQKENI. CDR3 length equals 15 residues. Trimming shortened V by 3 bases and J by 7 bases, and 16 bases separated the two germline ends. Here the CDR3 reads CASSPPEGMQQPQHF. The CDR3 nucleotides read TGTGCCAGCTCACCCCCAGAGGGAATGCAACAGCCCCAGCATTTT.

Sample share makes this clone medium-sized. This sequence joins TRBV5-1 and TRBJ1-1; D unclear. V lost 0 bases and J 7 bases, leaving 7 bases between the germline ends. The CDR3 has 12 amino acids. Germline values: CDR1 SGHRS, CDR2 YFSETQ. The CDR3, as DNA: TGCGCCAGCAGCTTGGAGGGCAGTGAAGCTTTCTTT. Translated: CASSLEGSEAFF.

This clone was seen just once. This sequence joins TRBV6-5 and TRBJ1-4; no reliable D call. Trimming took off 2 bases at V and 4 bases at J, with 5 bases between the two ends. Germline CDR1 MNHEY, CDR2 SVGAGI. CDR3 length: 13 residues. Here the CDR3 reads CASSYRLNEKLFF. The CDR3 bases are TGTGCCAGCAGTTACAGGCTTAATGAAAAACTGTTTTTT.

This clone was counted between two and nine times. V usage is TRBV5-6 and J usage is TRBJ2-5, with a possible D match to TRBD2 (5 bases). The CDR3 consists of 14 residues. Trimming left V 1 base short and J 2 bases short, with 9 bases between. CDR1 SGHDT and CDR2 YYEEEE come from the germline V gene. CDR3 residues: CASSLSGIQETQYF. The DNA of the CDR3 is TGTGCCAGCAGCTTGTCGGGGATTCAAGAGACCCAGTACTTC.

This clone is judged medium-sized. V gene TRBV29-1 combines with J gene TRBJ2-3; TRBD2 agrees at 13 bases. The trim removed 7 bases at V and 7 bases at J, leaving 8 bases unmatched. The length of the CDR3 is 14 residues. CDR1 and CDR2 from the germline V gene are SQVTM and ANQGSEA. As DNA, the CDR3 is TGCAGCGGGACAACTAGCGGGGGGGAGTATACGCAGTATTTT. Its translation: CSGTTSGGEYTQYF.

V usage is TRBV11-3 and J usage is TRBJ2-2, with no clear D. The CDR3 runs to 15 residues. CDR1 is SGHNT and CDR2 is YENEEA in the germline V gene. V gave up 4 bases and J gave up 1 base, with 10 bases separating them. The CDR3 loop reads CASSSDGMNTGELFF. CDR3 nucleotides: TGTGCCAGCAGCTCCGACGGAATGAACACCGGGGAGCTGTTTTTT.

This clone turned up a few times. The CDR3 nucleotides are TGTGCCAGCAGCCCCGGACAGTCCTACAATGAGCAGTTCTTC. Translating gives CASSPGQSYNEQFF. The chain recombines TRBV7-9 with TRBJ2-1; D may be TRBD1 (6 bases). Germline V gene lookup returns CDR1 SEHNR and CDR2 FQNEAQ (reference sequence). The CDR3 is 14 amino acids. Trimming left V 5 bases short and J 1 base short, with 9 bases between.